This TCR beta chain derives from a study of siplizumab effects on memory and regulatory T cells. Background on the study: The pairing of mixed lymphocyte reactions set siplizumab at approximately 0.92 ug/mL against the absence of drug. Study findings and constraints: Few alloreactive clones mapped to unstimulated subsets. An assignable phenotype, naive or memory, was missing from roughly 79-95% of proliferating CD4+ or CD8+ clones.

A remark on this clone: What it recognizes is unknown.

CDR3 length: 14 residues. Germline-derived CDR1 and CDR2 are KGHSH and LQKENI. The V end was cut by 6 bases, the J end by 2 bases, with 14 bases between. Coculturing of the mixed lymphocyte reaction cells was performed at 37°C for around six days. CFSE marked responder PBMCs and Violet Dye marked stimulator PBMCs, which were mixed 1:1. This table comes from immunoSEQ multiplex PCR, and its TCRdb copy is limited to in-frame clones, with some not included. This sample has approximately 14,000 clones, with approximately 46% found just once. The TCR sequence derives from a human donor in good health; the cells came from an allogeneic mixed lymphocyte reaction. Some clones in this sample may be carry-over from other donors' samples. The chain joins TRBV18 to TRBJ2-7; perhaps D is TRBD1 or TRBD2 (5 bases each). Sample: CFSE-low (dividing) CD4+ T cells sorted from an allogeneic mixed lymphocyte reaction. CDR3 coding DNA: TGTGCCAGCTCCCCGGGGCTACCGACCTACGAGCAGTACTTC. It translates to CASSPGLPTYEQYF.